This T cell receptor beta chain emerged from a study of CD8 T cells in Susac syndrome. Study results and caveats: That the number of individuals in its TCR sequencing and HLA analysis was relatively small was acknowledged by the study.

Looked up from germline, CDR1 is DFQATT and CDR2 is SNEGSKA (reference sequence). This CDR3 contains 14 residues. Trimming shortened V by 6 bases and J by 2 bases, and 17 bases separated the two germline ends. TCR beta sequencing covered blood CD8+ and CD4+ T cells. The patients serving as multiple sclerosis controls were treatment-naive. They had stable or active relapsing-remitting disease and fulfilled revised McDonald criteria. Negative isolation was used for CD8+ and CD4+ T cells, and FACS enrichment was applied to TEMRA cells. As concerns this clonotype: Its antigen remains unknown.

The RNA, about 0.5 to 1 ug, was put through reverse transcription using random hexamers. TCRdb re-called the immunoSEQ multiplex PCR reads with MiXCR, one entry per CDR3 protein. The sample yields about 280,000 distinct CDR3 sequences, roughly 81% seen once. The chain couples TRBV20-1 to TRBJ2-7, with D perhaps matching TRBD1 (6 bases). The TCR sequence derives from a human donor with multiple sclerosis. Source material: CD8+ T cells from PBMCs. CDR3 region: CSAASRTEPYEQYF. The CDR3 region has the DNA TGCAGTGCCGCTTCTCGGACAGAACCCTACGAGCAGTACTTC.